The 9 T cell receptor beta chains given below trace back to one sample, sequenced in a study of Graves' ophthalmopathy and Graves' hyperthyroidism. Investigators amplified TCR beta CDR3 regions from RNA transcripts. HTBI-primed first-round RT-PCR preceded second-round multiplex PCR. TCRdb used MiXCR to reprocess the multiplex PCR reads, holding one entry per CDR3 protein. The sample gives tens of thousands of distinct CDR3 sequences, approximately 50% of which show up once; roughly 5% is in the top ten. The specimen sequenced was peripheral blood. These receptors were taken from an adult woman with Graves' ophthalmopathy.

Concerning this clonotype itself: The junction does not match germline at one end; this may be a read error. The chain employs TRBV19 and TRBJ1-5; D is uncertain. There are 15 residues in the CDR3. Germline lookup yields CDR1 LNHDA and CDR2 SQIVND (reference sequence). CDR3 sequence reads: CASSIGKASDQSQHF. As DNA, the CDR3 is TGCGCCAGTAGTATCGGGAAGGCTAGCGATCAGTCCCAGCATTTT.

The chain carries TRBV20-1 and TRBJ2-7; D is unresolved. Germline values: CDR1 DFQATT, CDR2 SNEGSKA (reference sequence). Trimming cost V 1 base and J 6 bases, with 10 bases left between them. This CDR3 region has 12 residues. The DNA for the CDR3 is TGCAGTGCTAGAGTGGGCCAGGCCGAGCAGTACTTC. Translated, it gives CSARVGQAEQYF.

Ten or more counts support this clonotype. This chain links TRBV20-1 with TRBJ2-3; 12 bases are shared with TRBD2. V trimming: 5 bases; J trimming: 0 bases; junction bases outside the gene matches: 3. Germline CDR1 reads DFQATT; CDR2 reads SNEGSKA (reference sequence). The CDR3 consists of 15 residues. For the CDR3, the DNA is TGCAGTGCTGGACTAGCGGGGCCTAGCACAGATACGCAGTATTTT. This sequence encodes CSAGLAGPSTDTQYF.

This clonotype was counted ten times or more. The chain is built from TRBV4-3 and TRBJ2-1; no reliable D call. This CDR3 region has 17 residues. V dropped 0 bases and J dropped 0 bases, with 12 bases sitting between them. Germline CDR1 LGHNA, CDR2 YSLEER. DNA of the CDR3: TGCGCCAGCAGCCAAGATCTAGGCACCCACTCCTACAATGAGCAGTTCTTC. Translation: CASSQDLGTHSYNEQFF.

This clonotype was seen a single time. The rearrangement uses TRBV20-1 and TRBJ2-3; 15 nucleotides agree with TRBD2. Germline CDR1 reads DFQATT; CDR2 reads SNEGSKA (reference sequence). The CDR3 covers 18 residues. J lost 7 bases, V lost 3 bases, and 14 bases had no gene match. The CDR3 sequence is CSASAGLAGGPMLNTQYF. The CDR3 region has the DNA TGCAGTGCTAGCGCTGGACTAGCGGGAGGGCCTATGCTAAATACGCAGTATTTT.

In this sample, this clonotype turned up many times. The J gene is TRBJ2-1, the V gene TRBV20-1; 8 bases line up with TRBD2. The CDR3 loop spans 15 amino acids. The germline gives CDR1 DFQATT, CDR2 SNEGSKA (reference sequence). With 6 bases clipped from V and 7 bases from J, the junction kept 14 bases outside the gene matches. CDR3 sequence reads: CSAPPGGAGVNEQFF. DNA for the CDR3: TGCAGTGCGCCCCCGGGGGGAGCGGGAGTGAATGAGCAGTTCTTC.

This clonotype appeared once. The rearrangement joins TRBV20-1 to TRBJ2-7; 10 nucleotides agree with TRBD2. V lost 7 bases, J lost 4 bases, and 7 bases stayed unmatched. The CDR3 runs to 13 residues. CDR1 DFQATT and CDR2 SNEGSKA come from the germline V gene (reference sequence). In DNA, the CDR3 is TGCAGTGGCTGGGCTAGCGGGAGTTACGAGCAGTACTTC. Translated, it gives CSGWASGSYEQYF.

This clonotype was seen many times. The gene calls are TRBV30 and TRBJ1-4, with TRBD1 as a possible D gene (5 bases). CDR1 and CDR2 (germline): GTSNPN, SVGIG (reference sequence). The V and J ends lost 4 bases and 4 bases respectively, with 13 bases between them. There are 14 residues in the CDR3. In DNA form, the CDR3 reads TGTGCCTGGACCCTGGGACGGCTTAATGAAAAACTGTTTTTT. Its protein product is CAWTLGRLNEKLFF.

Comment on this clonotype: The final CDR3 position lacks the conserved phenylalanine or tryptophan, pointing to a likely read error. This chain uses TRBV19 with TRBJ1-1, with D tentatively TRBD1 (6 bases). Looked up from germline, CDR1 is LNHDA and CDR2 is SQIVND (reference sequence). This CDR3 region has 15 residues. The CDR3 region is CASSPNRDANTGAFL. The DNA for the CDR3 is TGTGCCAGTAGCCCGAACAGGGATGCGAACACTGGAGCTTTCCTT.